What follows is one TCR beta chain and its context. As yet, its antigen is unknown. A much larger clone is a single base away; this may be a read error. This sample stems from a study of type 1 and type 2 diabetes patients. Genomic DNA was the PCR template. A primer set of 30 forward and 13 reverse primers amplified the CDR3. TCRdb processed the multiplex PCR reads anew with MiXCR; each CDR3 protein has one entry. The data contain 250,000 to 300,000 distinct CDR3 sequences, around 47% of them singletons. Germline assignment: CDR1 ENHRY and CDR2 SYGVKD. V was cut by 3 bases and J by 5 bases, with 7 bases left in between. The CDR3 loop spans 13 amino acids. Study findings and constraints: Unmatched age and gender across groups might bias interpretation.

Material: peripheral blood mononuclear cells (PBMCs). This receptor was taken from a man in his late teens or twenties with type 2 diabetes. The genes are TRBV10-3 and TRBJ2-2; D is uncertain. Written as DNA, the CDR3 is TGTGCCATCAGTGATGATCCTACCGGGGAGCTGTTTTTT. It is translated as CAISDDPTGELFF.